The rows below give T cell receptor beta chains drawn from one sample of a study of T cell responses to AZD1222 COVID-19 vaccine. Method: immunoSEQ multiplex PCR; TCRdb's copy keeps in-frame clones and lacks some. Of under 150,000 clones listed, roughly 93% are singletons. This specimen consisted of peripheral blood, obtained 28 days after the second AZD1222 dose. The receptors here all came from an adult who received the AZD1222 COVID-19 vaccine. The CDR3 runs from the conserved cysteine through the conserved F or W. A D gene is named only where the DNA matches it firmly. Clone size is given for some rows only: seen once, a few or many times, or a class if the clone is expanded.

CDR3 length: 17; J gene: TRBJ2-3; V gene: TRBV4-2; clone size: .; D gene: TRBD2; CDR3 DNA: TGTGCCAGCAGCCAAGAATTACTAGCGGGGGTTACAGATACGCAGTATTTT; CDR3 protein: CASSQELLAGVTDTQYF
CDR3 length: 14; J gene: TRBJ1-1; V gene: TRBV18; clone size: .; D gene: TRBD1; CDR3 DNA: TGTGCCAGCTCCCCCGGGACAGTGAACACTGAAGCTTTCTTT; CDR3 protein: CASSPGTVNTEAFF
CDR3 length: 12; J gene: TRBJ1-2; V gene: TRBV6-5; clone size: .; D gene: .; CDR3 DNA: TGTGCCAGCAGCGTACAGGGTCATGGCTACACCTTC; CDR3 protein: CASSVQGHGYTF
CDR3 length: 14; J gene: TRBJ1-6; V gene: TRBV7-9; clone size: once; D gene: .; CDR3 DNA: TGTGCCAGCAGCCTGGCGGGGTACGGGTCACCCCTCCACTTT; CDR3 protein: CASSLAGYGSPLHF
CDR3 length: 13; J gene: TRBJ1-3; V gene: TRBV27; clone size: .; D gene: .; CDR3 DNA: TGTGCCAGCTCGGGGGCCTCTGGAAACACCATATATTTT; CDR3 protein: CASSGASGNTIYF
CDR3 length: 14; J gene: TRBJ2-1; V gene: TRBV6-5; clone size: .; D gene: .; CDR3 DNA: TGTGCCAGCACCCAGAGGGACTTCTACAATGAGCAGTTCTTC; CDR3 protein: CASTQRDFYNEQFF
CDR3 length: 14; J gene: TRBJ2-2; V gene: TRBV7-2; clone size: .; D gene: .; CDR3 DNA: TGTGCCAGCAGCCACACCCGCGACACCGGGGAGCTGTTTTTT; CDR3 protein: CASSHTRDTGELFF
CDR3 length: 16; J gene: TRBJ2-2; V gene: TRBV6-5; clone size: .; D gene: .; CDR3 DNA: TGTGCCAGCAGTTCTTTCGATAGGGGAAACACCGGGGAGCTGTTTTTT; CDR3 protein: CASSSFDRGNTGELFF
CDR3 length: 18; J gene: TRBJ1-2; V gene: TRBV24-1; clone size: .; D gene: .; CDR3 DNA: TGTGCCACCAGTGATCCGTGGGCAGACCCCGGGGCTAACTATGGCTACACCTTC; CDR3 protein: CATSDPWADPGANYGYTF
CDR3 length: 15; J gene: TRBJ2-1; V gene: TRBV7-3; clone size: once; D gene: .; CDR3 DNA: TGTGCCAGCAGCCTACAGGGAGAGTACTACAATGAGCAGTTCTTC; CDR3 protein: CASSLQGEYYNEQFF
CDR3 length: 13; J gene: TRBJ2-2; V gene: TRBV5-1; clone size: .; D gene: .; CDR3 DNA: TGCGCCAGCAGCTTGGGGAACACCGGGGAGCTGTTTTTT; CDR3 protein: CASSLGNTGELFF
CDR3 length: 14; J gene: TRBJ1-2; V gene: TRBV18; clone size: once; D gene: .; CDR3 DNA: TGTGCCAGCTCCTTCCCAGGCAGGAACTATGGCTACACCTTC; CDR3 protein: CASSFPGRNYGYTF
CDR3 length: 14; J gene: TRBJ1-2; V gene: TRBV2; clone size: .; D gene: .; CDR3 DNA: TGTGCCATACTAGAGGGGAACCGACGTGAAGGCTACACCTTC; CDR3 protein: CAILEGNRREGYTF
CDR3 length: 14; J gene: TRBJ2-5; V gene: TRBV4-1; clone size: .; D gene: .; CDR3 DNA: TGCGCCAGCAGCCCCCGACTAGTCGGGGAGCCCCAGTACTTC; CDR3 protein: CASSPRLVGEPQYF
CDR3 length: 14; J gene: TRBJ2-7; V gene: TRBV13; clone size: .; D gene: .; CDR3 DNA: TGTGCCAGCAGCTCAATCACACAGGGCAACGAGCAGTACTTC; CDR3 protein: CASSSITQGNEQYF
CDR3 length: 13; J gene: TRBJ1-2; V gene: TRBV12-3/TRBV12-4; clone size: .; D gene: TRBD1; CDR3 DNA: TGTGCCAGCAGTTGGGGACAGGGCTATGGCTACACCTTC; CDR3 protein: CASSWGQGYGYTF
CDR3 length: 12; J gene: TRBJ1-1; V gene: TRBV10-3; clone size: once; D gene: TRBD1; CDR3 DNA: TGTGCCATCAGTTTTGACAGGGTAGAAGCTTTCTTT; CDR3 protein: CAISFDRVEAFF
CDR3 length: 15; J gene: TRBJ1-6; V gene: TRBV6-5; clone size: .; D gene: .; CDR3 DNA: TGTGCCAGCAGTTACTCGATAGGGGTCCAATCACCCCTCCACTTT; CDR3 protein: CASSYSIGVQSPLHF
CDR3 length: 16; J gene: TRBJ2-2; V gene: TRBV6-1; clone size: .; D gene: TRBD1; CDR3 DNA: TGTGCCAGCATTGAGGGGGACAGTCGATTCACCGGGGAGCTGTTTTTT; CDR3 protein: CASIEGDSRFTGELFF
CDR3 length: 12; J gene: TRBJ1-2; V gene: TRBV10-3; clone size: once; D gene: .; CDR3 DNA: TGTGCCATCAGTGAAGGCGATTATGGCTACACCTTC; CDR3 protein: CAISEGDYGYTF
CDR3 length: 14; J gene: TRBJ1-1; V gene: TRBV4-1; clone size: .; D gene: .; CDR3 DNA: TGCGCCAGCAGCCAAGGCGTTAAGAACACTGAAGCTTTCTTT; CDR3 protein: CASSQGVKNTEAFF
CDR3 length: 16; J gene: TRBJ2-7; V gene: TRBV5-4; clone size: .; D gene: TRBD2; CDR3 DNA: TGTGCCAGCAGCCAGGGACTAGCGGGAGAGTTTTACGAGCAGTACTTC; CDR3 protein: CASSQGLAGEFYEQYF
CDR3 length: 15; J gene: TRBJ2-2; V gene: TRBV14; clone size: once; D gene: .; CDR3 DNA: TGTGCCAGCAGCCCTAGACTAGGGAGGACCGGGGAGCTGTTTTTT; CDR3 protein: CASSPRLGRTGELFF
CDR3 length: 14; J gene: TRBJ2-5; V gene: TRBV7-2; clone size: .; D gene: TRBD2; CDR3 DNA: TGTGCCAGCAGCTTAGCGGGAGGGGAAGAGACCCAGTACTTC; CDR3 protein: CASSLAGGEETQYF
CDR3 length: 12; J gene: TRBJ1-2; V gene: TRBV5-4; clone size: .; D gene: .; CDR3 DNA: TGTGCCAGCAGCCCCCAGGGCTATGGCTACACCTTC; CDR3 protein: CASSPQGYGYTF
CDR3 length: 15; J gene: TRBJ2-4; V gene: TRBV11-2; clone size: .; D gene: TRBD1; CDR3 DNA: TGTGCCAGCAGCCGCGCAAGGGGGCACGCGAACATTCAGTACTTC; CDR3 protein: CASSRARGHANIQYF
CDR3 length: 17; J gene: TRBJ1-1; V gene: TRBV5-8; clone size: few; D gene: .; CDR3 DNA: TGTGCCAGCAGCTCCGGGAAAAATTTCGGAGAAAACACTGAAGCTTTCTTT; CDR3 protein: CASSSGKNFGENTEAFF
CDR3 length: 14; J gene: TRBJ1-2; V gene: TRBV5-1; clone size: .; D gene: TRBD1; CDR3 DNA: TGCGCCAGCGGCACAGGGGCACTCAACTATGGCTACACCTTC; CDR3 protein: CASGTGALNYGYTF
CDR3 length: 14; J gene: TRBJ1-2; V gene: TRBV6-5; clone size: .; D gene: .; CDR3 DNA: TGTGCCAGCAGTTACTCGCCAGCTAACTATGGCTACACCTTC; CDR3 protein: CASSYSPANYGYTF
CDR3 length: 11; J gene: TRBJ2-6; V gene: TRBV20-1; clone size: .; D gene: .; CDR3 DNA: TGTAAAGGGTCTGGGGCCAACGTCCTGACTTTC; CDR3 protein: CKGSGANVLTF
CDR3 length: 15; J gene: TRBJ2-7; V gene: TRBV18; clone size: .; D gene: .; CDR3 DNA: TGTGCCAGCTCACCGGCTGCGGACGCCTCCTACGAGCAGTACTTC; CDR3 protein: CASSPAADASYEQYF
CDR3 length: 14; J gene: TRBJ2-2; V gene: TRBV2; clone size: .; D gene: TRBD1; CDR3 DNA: TGTGCCAGCAAGGGACAGGGAGACACCGGGGAGCTGTTTTTT; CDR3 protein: CASKGQGDTGELFF
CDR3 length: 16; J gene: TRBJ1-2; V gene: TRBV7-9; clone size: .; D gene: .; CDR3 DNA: TGTGCCAGCAGCCGAGGGAGAGGGGCCCTCCGGGAGGGCTACACCTTC; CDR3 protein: CASSRGRGALREGYTF
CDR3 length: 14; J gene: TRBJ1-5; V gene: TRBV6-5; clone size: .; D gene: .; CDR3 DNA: TGTGCCAGCAGTCCGGACACCTTCAATCAGCCCCAGCATTTT; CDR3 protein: CASSPDTFNQPQHF
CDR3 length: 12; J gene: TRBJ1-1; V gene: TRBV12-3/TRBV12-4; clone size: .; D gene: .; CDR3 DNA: TGTGCCAGCAGTTTAGCTCGGGCTGAAGCTTTCTTT; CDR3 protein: CASSLARAEAFF
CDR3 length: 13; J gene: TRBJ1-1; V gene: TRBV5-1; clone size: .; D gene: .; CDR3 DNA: TGCGCCAGCAGCTTGAAGGGGGGCGGTGAAGCTTTCTTT; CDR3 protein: CASSLKGGGEAFF
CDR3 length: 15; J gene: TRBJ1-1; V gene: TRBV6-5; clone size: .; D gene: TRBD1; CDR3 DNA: TGTGCCAGCAGTTACGTCTCAGGGGGGAACACTGAAGCTTTCTTT; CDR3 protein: CASSYVSGGNTEAFF
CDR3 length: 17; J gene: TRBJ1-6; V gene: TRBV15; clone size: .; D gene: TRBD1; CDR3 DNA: TGTGCCACCAGCCTTGCCCCAGGGGGCGCCTATAATTCACCCCTCCACTTT; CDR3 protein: CATSLAPGGAYNSPLHF
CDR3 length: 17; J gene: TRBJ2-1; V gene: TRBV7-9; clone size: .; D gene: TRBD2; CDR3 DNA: TGTGCCAGCAGCGACCACAGGGGGACTAGCGGCCCCCATGAGCAGTTCTTC; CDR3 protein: CASSDHRGTSGPHEQFF
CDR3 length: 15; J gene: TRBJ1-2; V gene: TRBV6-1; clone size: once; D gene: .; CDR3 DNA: TGTGCCAGCAGTGAAGCGTGGCAGGGGTCCTATGGCTACACCTTC; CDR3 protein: CASSEAWQGSYGYTF
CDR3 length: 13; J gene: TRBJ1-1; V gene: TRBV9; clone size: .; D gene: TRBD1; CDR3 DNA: TGTGCCAGCAGCGCTACAGGGGGTAATGAAGCTTTCTTT; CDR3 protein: CASSATGGNEAFF
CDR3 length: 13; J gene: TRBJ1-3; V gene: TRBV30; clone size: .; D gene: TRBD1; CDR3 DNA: TGTGCCTGGAGTCCGACAGGGGGAAACACCATATATTTT; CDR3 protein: CAWSPTGGNTIYF
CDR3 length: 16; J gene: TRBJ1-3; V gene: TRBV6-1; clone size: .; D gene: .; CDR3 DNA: TGTGCCAGCAGTGATCAGGGAGGGAGCTCTGGAAACACCATATATTTT; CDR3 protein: CASSDQGGSSGNTIYF
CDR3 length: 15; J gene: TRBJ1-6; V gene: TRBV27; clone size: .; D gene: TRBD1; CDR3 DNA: TGTGCCAGCAGTGGACAGGGGGCGTTTAATTCACCCCTCCACTTT; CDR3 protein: CASSGQGAFNSPLHF
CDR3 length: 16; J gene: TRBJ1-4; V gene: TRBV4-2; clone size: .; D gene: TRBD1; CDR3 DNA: TGTGCCAGCAGCCAAGATCGGGGGACAGGGAATGAAAAACTGTTTTTT; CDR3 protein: CASSQDRGTGNEKLFF